Shown below are 22 T cell receptor beta chains from a single sample sequenced in a study of a mutant IDH1 vaccine in newly diagnosed glioma. Regarding time point: week 35, safety follow-up. A 20-mer mutant IDH1 peptide at 300 ug was injected subcutaneously with topical imiquimod. Using immunoSEQ multiplex PCR, the repertoire was profiled, and TCRdb retains in-frame clones only, with some absent. The sample has 69,000 or so clones; more than 85% are singletons. These receptors are not linked to any known antigen. The sample here was PBMCs, taken from a glioma patient whose treatment included an IDH1 peptide vaccine. The receptors shown here come from a man in his thirties or forties with glioma.

This rearrangement joins TRBV5-4 to TRBJ2-6; tentatively, D is TRBD1 (6 bases). V lost 3 bases to trimming and J lost 4 bases, with 14 bases between them. This CDR3 is built from 16 residues. The germline V gene encodes CDR1 SGHNT and CDR2 YYREEE (reference sequence). CDR3 protein: CASSSGQFLGANVLTF. As DNA, the CDR3 is TGTGCCAGCAGCTCAGGACAGTTCCTAGGGGCCAACGTCCTGACTTTC.

The chain uses TRBV5-3 and TRBJ2-3, with TRBD2 as a possible D gene (6 bases). TRBV5-3 falls under the ORF class, with uncertain function. Trimming removed 8 bases at V and 2 bases at J, with 15 bases between. The CDR3 runs to 14 residues. The CDR3 reads CARVGDLYTDTQYF. DNA for the CDR3: TGTGCCAGGGTCGGGGACTTATACACAGATACGCAGTATTTT.

This rearrangement joins TRBV27 to TRBJ2-7; D may be TRBD1 (6 bases). CDR3 size: 14 residues. Trimming removed 6 bases from V and 0 bases from J, with 12 bases in between. Germline V gene lookup returns CDR1 MNHEY and CDR2 SMNVEV (reference sequence). The CDR3 nucleotides read TGTGCCAGCAGGCGAACAGGGAACTCCTACGAGCAGTACTTC. It encodes CASRRTGNSYEQYF.

The genes are TRBV5-1 and TRBJ2-5, with 11 bases identical to TRBD2. This CDR3 spans 15 amino acids. The V segment lost 4 bases and the J segment 5 bases; nucleotides outside the gene matches: 7. Germline lookup yields CDR1 SGHRS and CDR2 YFSETQ. CDR3 nucleotide sequence: TGCGCCAGCAGCCCGGGACTAGCGGAGGGGGAGACCCAGTACTTC. This translates into CASSPGLAEGETQYF.

This clone was counted a single time. The V gene is TRBV10-2, the J gene TRBJ2-1, with 9 bases that match TRBD2. Germline-derived CDR1 and CDR2 are WSHSY and SAAADI. V lost 10 bases and J lost 3; bases outside the gene matches: 4. The CDR3 totals 13 residues. The CDR3 DNA reads as TGCGCCACCTCGACTAGCGGCTACAATGAGCAGTTCTTC. Translating gives CATSTSGYNEQFF.

In its sample, this clone is medium-sized. V usage is TRBV7-9 and J usage is TRBJ1-1; D is possibly TRBD1 (5 bases). CDR1 SEHNR and CDR2 FQNEAQ come from the germline V gene (reference sequence). The CDR3 runs 14 residues. Trimming took off 5 bases at V and 7 bases at J, with 17 bases between the two ends. CDR3 amino acids: CASSPQGTLLEAFF. The CDR3 DNA follows: TGTGCCAGCAGCCCCCAGGGTACCTTGCTTGAAGCTTTCTTT.

The V and J genes are TRBV5-1 and TRBJ2-1; maybe TRBD2 (5 bases). Germline CDR1 and CDR2: SGHRS and YFSETQ. V lost 1 base and J 0 bases, leaving 11 bases between the germline ends. This CDR3 has 16 amino acids. CDR3 region: CASSLSPGSSYNEQFF. The CDR3 nucleotides read TGCGCCAGCAGCTTGAGTCCGGGGAGCTCCTACAATGAGCAGTTCTTC.

The chain combines TRBV4-1 with TRBJ2-1; 8 nucleotides match TRBD2. From germline, CDR1 is MGHRA and CDR2 YSYEKL. The V segment lost 4 bases and the J segment 7 bases; nucleotides outside the gene matches: 15. The length of the CDR3 is 17 residues. The CDR3 DNA reads TGCGCCAGCAGCCTCGGCCAACAGCGGGGGCTCTGGAATGAGCAGTTCTTC. Protein sequence: CASSLGQQRGLWNEQFF.

This chain connects TRBV9 to TRBJ2-7, with 10 bases fitting TRBD1. J lost 3 bases, V lost 4 bases, and 4 bases had no gene match. Germline CDR1 is SGDLS and CDR2 is YYNGEE. The CDR3 length is 14 residues. CDR3 in amino acids: CASSPGQGIYEQYF. As DNA, the CDR3 is TGTGCCAGCAGCCCGGGACAGGGGATCTACGAGCAGTACTTC.

This chain's CDR3 is CASRRTGAGQPQHF. The DNA for the CDR3 is TGTGCCAGTAGGAGGACAGGGGCCGGTCAGCCCCAGCATTTT. This sequence joins TRBV19 and TRBJ1-5, with TRBD1 matching over 9 bases. Germline V gives CDR1 LNHDA, CDR2 SQIVND (reference sequence). V dropped 6 bases and J dropped 6; count of bases not matched to a gene: 6. The CDR3 sequence is 14 residues long. Together with reference TRBV19 and TRBJ1-5, the CDR3 gives the full variable domain: DGGITQSPKYLFRKEGQNVTLSCEQNLNHDAMYWYRQDPGQGLRLIYYSQIVNDFQKGDIAEGYSVSREKKESFPLTVTSAQKNPTAFYLCASRRTGAGQPQHFGDGTRLSIL.

This clone was recorded a few times. This sequence joins TRBV10-2 and TRBJ1-1; D possibly corresponds to TRBD1 (5 bases). The CDR3 contains 12 residues. The germline gives CDR1 WSHSY, CDR2 SAAADI. V was shortened by 7 bases and J by 4 bases, with 10 bases between the two germline ends. The CDR3 region is CASKGESTEAFF. The CDR3 DNA is TGCGCCAGCAAAGGGGAATCCACTGAAGCTTTCTTT.

The rearrangement links TRBV7-8 to TRBJ1-5, with TRBD1 as a possible D gene (5 bases). Germline CDR1 SGHVS, CDR2 FQNEAQ. The CDR3 contains 15 residues. The V end lost 0 bases, the J end lost 3 bases, and 9 bases lay between the germline ends. The chain's CDR3 is CASSLARQPNQPQHF. CDR3 nucleotide sequence: TGTGCCAGCAGCTTAGCCAGACAGCCCAATCAGCCCCAGCATTTT.

The V gene is TRBV11-2, the J gene TRBJ1-2; a weak D match, TRBD1 (6 bases). The CDR3 contains 15 residues. With 5 bases removed from V and 4 bases from J, the gap between germline ends came to 17 bases. Germline CDR1 and CDR2: SGHAT and FQNNGV. The CDR3 bases are TGTGCCAGCAGCCCAAGGGGGAGGGGCGGCTATGGCTACACCTTC. Protein: CASSPRGRGGYGYTF.

The chain carries TRBV19 and TRBJ2-7, with 7 nucleotides matching TRBD1. The CDR3 runs to 14 residues. Germline CDR1 is LNHDA and CDR2 is SQIVND (reference sequence). V gave up 5 bases and J gave up 2 bases; unmatched junction bases: 6. In DNA, the CDR3 is TGTGCCAGTAGTTCAGGGACAGATACCTACGAGCAGTACTTC. It specifies CASSSGTDTYEQYF.

This clone has a handful of counts. V usage is TRBV19 and J usage is TRBJ1-2, with 7 nucleotides matching TRBD1. Germline CDR1 LNHDA, CDR2 SQIVND (reference sequence). The CDR3 covers 12 residues. J was trimmed by 3 bases and V by 9 bases; bases with no gene match: 4. CDR3 bases: TGTGCCAGCCGACAGGGATACTATGGCTACACCTTC. It is translated as CASRQGYYGYTF.

The genes are TRBV5-1 and TRBJ1-5; D call uncertain. This CDR3 is built from 12 residues. Trimming stripped 6 bases from V and 0 bases from J, with 4 bases between. Germline CDR1 reads SGHRS; CDR2 reads YFSETQ. CDR3 residues: CASTDSNQPQHF. CDR3 in DNA: TGCGCCAGCACGGATAGCAATCAGCCCCAGCATTTT.

This chain uses TRBV19 with TRBJ1-1, with D perhaps matching TRBD1 (5 bases). The CDR3 spans 13 residues. V was shortened by 11 bases and J by 7 bases, with 20 bases between the two germline ends. CDR1 and CDR2 (germline): LNHDA, SQIVND (reference sequence). The CDR3 is CACRQSSIREAFF. For the CDR3, the DNA is TGTGCCTGTCGACAGAGCTCGATTCGTGAAGCTTTCTTT.

A single count supports this clone. The chain combines TRBV4-1 with TRBJ1-3; D is unclear. Looked up from germline, CDR1 is MGHRA and CDR2 is YSYEKL. This CDR3 is 14 amino acids long. V lost 1 base, J lost 2 bases, and 6 bases lay in between. The CDR3 loop is CASSQVRPGNTIYF. The CDR3, as DNA: TGCGCCAGCAGCCAAGTCAGACCTGGAAACACCATATATTTT.

This rearrangement joins TRBV28 to TRBJ1-1; 7 bases match TRBD1. Per the germline V gene, CDR1 is MDHEN and CDR2 is SYDVKM. V lost 0 bases and J lost 10; bases outside the gene matches: 14. The CDR3 has 16 residues. CDR3 region: CASSLWGGGQVSGAFF. CDR3 bases: TGTGCCAGCAGTTTATGGGGAGGGGGCCAGGTTTCGGGAGCTTTCTTT.

The genes are TRBV2 and TRBJ1-5, with 9 bases identical to TRBD1. The CDR3 spans 15 residues. Germline lookup yields CDR1 SNHLY and CDR2 FYNNEI. V was clipped by 5 bases and J by 9 bases; unmatched bases: 11. The CDR3 sequence is CASSLDRGKSRPQHF. CDR3 sequence (DNA): TGTGCCAGCAGTCTGGACAGGGGAAAGAGTCGGCCCCAGCATTTT.

This clone appeared a single time. The rearrangement uses TRBV9 and TRBJ1-4; no firm D call. This CDR3 is 12 amino acids long. Trimming took off 2 bases at V and 8 bases at J, with 7 bases between the two ends. Looked up from germline, CDR1 is SGDLS and CDR2 is YYNGEE. The CDR3 loop reads CASSVSGEKLFF. The DNA for the CDR3 is TGTGCCAGCAGCGTGTCCGGAGAAAAACTGTTTTTT.

This clone was counted only a few times. The genes are TRBV27 and TRBJ1-2; no reliable D call. With 2 bases removed from V and 5 bases from J, the gap between germline ends came to 12 bases. CDR1 is MNHEY and CDR2 is SMNVEV in the germline V gene (reference sequence). The CDR3 has 14 residues. The CDR3: CASSLDGRPYGYTF. The CDR3 region has the DNA TGTGCCAGCAGTTTAGACGGCAGGCCATATGGCTACACCTTC.